Listed here are 26 T cell receptor beta chains from one sample, sequenced in a study of blood T cells in healthy people across ages. Using a J-beta primer mix together with a sample-barcoded 5' primer, a second PCR was run for roughly 7 to 12 cycles. In TCRdb, the 5' RACE reads were re-called with MiXCR into one record per CDR3 protein. The data show 700,000 or so distinct CDR3 sequences, 22% seen once. Sequencing used blood. Receptors were obtained from a man aged 65-85 years in good health.

This clonotype was observed a few times. One junction end disagrees with the germline gene, perhaps due to a read error. The chain has TRBV6-5 and TRBJ1-1, with 8 bases identical to TRBD1. This CDR3 has 17 residues. Germline assignment: CDR1 MNHEY and CDR2 SVGAGI. The CDR3 region has the DNA TGTGCCAGCAGTTACGAGTCAGGGGGCCGAGCGAGCACTGGAGCTTTCTTT. Translated: CASSYESGGRASTGAFF.

The CDR3 sequence is CASSLVYREDNYGYTF. CDR3 sequence (DNA): TGTGCCAGCAGCTTGGTCTACAGGGAAGACAACTATGGCTACACCTTC. The V gene is TRBV5-6, the J gene TRBJ1-2; tentative D call: TRBD1 (6 bases). Germline V gene data show CDR1 as SGHDT and CDR2 as YYEEEE. V was clipped by 0 bases and J by 2 bases, with 14 bases between them. The CDR3 runs 16 residues.

This clonotype was recorded a few times. The genes are TRBV27 and TRBJ2-7; D is ambiguous. Germline V CDR1 and CDR2: MNHEY, SMNVEV (reference sequence). The CDR3 runs 15 residues. V was trimmed by 0 bases and J by 4 bases, leaving 13 bases between them. CDR3 protein: CASSLSPIGLYEQYV. CDR3 DNA: TGTGCCAGCAGTTTATCCCCAATTGGCTTGTACGAGCAGTACGTC.

The chain has TRBV6-5 and TRBJ2-1, with a possible D match to TRBD1 (5 bases). In germline, CDR1 is MNHEY, CDR2 SVGAGI. CDR3 length: 14 amino acids. The V gene lost 0 bases and the J gene lost 7 bases, with 10 bases spanning the gap. The CDR3 sequence is CASSYSHRPNEQFF. The CDR3 bases are TGTGCCAGCAGTTACTCGCACAGGCCAAATGAGCAGTTCTTC.

This clonotype was picked up a small number of times. The CDR3 nucleotides are TGTGCCAGCAGTTTGTCCGGGAACAATCAGCCCCAGCATTTT. Encoded protein: CASSLSGNNQPQHF. The chain has TRBV12-3 or TRBV12-4 and TRBJ1-5; D is undetermined. The ends were cut back, 3 bases at V and 3 bases at J, with 9 bases in the middle. The CDR3 is made up of 14 amino acids.

V gene TRBV7-9 combines with J gene TRBJ2-6; D remains ambiguous. Germline V gives CDR1 SEHNR, CDR2 FQNEAQ (reference sequence). The ends were cut back, 3 bases at V and 0 bases at J, with 15 bases in the middle. The CDR3 spans 18 residues. CDR3 DNA: TGTGCCAGCAGCTTTACACCCGACATCTACTCTGGGGCCAACGTCCTGACTTTC. As protein: CASSFTPDIYSGANVLTF.

The chain uses TRBV10-3 and TRBJ2-5, with 9 bases lining up with TRBD2. After removal of 8 bases from V and 2 bases from J, the junction contained 3 bases not matched to a gene. The V gene's germline CDR1 is ENHRY and CDR2 SYGVKD. The CDR3 extends over 13 amino acids. CDR3 nucleotide sequence: TGTGCCATCGGGCTAGCGGGGCAAGAGACCCAGTACTTC. Its translation is CAIGLAGQETQYF.

This sequence joins TRBV29-1 and TRBJ2-5; 7 bases match TRBD2. Losses at the gene ends were 4 bases for V and 2 bases for J; bases not matched to a gene: 10. Per the germline V gene, CDR1 is SQVTM and CDR2 is ANQGSEA. The CDR3 runs to 15 residues. The CDR3 sequence is CSVVYLTSEQETQYF. The CDR3 DNA reads TGCAGCGTTGTCTATCTCACTAGCGAGCAAGAGACCCAGTACTTC.

The rearrangement uses TRBV10-2 and TRBJ2-1, with 9 bases aligning to TRBD1. The CDR3 runs to 15 residues. Germline assignment: CDR1 WSHSY and CDR2 SAAADI. V trimming: 3 bases; J trimming: 3 bases; junction bases outside the gene matches: 3. Written as DNA, the CDR3 is TGCGCCAGCAGTGACGAGACAGGGGGCTACAATGAGCAGTTCTTC. Protein product: CASSDETGGYNEQFF.

This clonotype came up a few times. The chain couples TRBV12-3 or TRBV12-4 to TRBJ1-5; D is unresolved. Trimming left V 7 bases short and J 5 bases short, with 15 bases between. This CDR3 contains 14 residues. The CDR3 sequence is CASTLGGGYQPQHF. The CDR3, as DNA: TGTGCCAGCACCCTGGGAGGTGGTTATCAGCCCCAGCATTTT.

This clonotype showed up just a few times. This rearrangement joins TRBV6-1 to TRBJ1-1; TRBD1 agrees at 7 bases. The V gene end was trimmed by 7 bases and the J gene end by 4 bases; junction bases not matched to a gene: 9. CDR3 size: 14 residues. CDR1 and CDR2 from the germline V gene are MNHNS and SASEGT. The CDR3 loop reads CASTRQGRATEAFF. In DNA, the CDR3 is TGTGCCAGCACCCGACAGGGTCGGGCCACTGAAGCTTTCTTT.

This clonotype came up a few times. This CDR3 reads CASSVGLAGDTDTQYF. For the CDR3, the DNA is TGTGCCAGCAGCGTAGGACTAGCGGGGGACACAGATACGCAGTATTTT. This sequence joins TRBV9 and TRBJ2-3, with 12 bases aligning to TRBD2. This CDR3 has 16 amino acids. CDR1 and CDR2 (germline): SGDLS, YYNGEE. V was clipped by 0 bases and J by 2 bases; unmatched bases: 1.

The chain has TRBV18 and TRBJ1-1; D gene uncertain. The CDR3 is 15 amino acids. Trimming stripped 4 bases from V and 2 bases from J, with 14 bases between. Germline assignment: CDR1 KGHSH and CDR2 LQKENI. This CDR3 reads CASSREPGGNTEAFF. CDR3 sequence (DNA): TGTGCCAGCTCACGAGAGCCGGGAGGCAACACTGAAGCTTTCTTT. Full variable domain (remainder filled in from reference TRBV18 and TRBJ1-1): NAGVMQNPRHLVRRRGQEARLRCSPMKGHSHVYWYRQLPEEGLKFMVYLQKENIIDESGMPKERFSAEFPKEGPSILRIQQVVRGDSAAYFCASSREPGGNTEAFFGQGTRLTVV.

This chain joins TRBV7-2 and TRBJ2-3; D possibly corresponds to TRBD2 (6 bases). CDR1 is SGHTA, CDR2 FQGNSA, per germline. The CDR3 is made up of 15 amino acids. Trimming left V 5 bases short and J 2 bases short, with 14 bases between. CDR3 loop: CASSPSGTYTDTQYF. DNA of the CDR3: TGTGCCAGCAGCCCGTCCGGGACTTACACAGATACGCAGTATTTT. Full variable domain (remainder filled in from reference TRBV7-2 and TRBJ2-3): GAGVSQSPSNKVTEKGKDVELRCDPISGHTALYWYRQSLGQGLEFLIYFQGNSAPDKSGLPSDRFSAERTGGSVSTLTIQRTQQEDSAVYLCASSPSGTYTDTQYFGPGTRLTVL.

The chain couples TRBV5-1 to TRBJ2-4; the D is unclear. The CDR3 loop spans 13 amino acids. Germline loops: CDR1 SGHRS, CDR2 YFSETQ. With 2 bases removed from V and 5 bases from J, the gap between germline ends came to 8 bases. In nucleotides, the CDR3 is TGCGCCAGCAGCTTTCAGGTTGAAAACATTCAGTACTTC. Translated: CASSFQVENIQYF. The complete variable domain, with remaining parts taken from reference TRBV5-1 and TRBJ2-4, reads KAGVTQTPRYLIKTRGQQVTLSCSPISGHRSVSWYQQTPGQGLQFLFEYFSETQRNKGNFPGRFSGRQFSNSRSEMNVSTLELGDSALYLCASSFQVENIQYFGAGTRLSVL.

CDR3 DNA: TGTGCCAGCAGTTTTTGGGGGGCAGGGTACGGCTACACCTTC. Amino acids: CASSFWGAGYGYTF. The rearrangement joins TRBV12-3 or TRBV12-4 to TRBJ1-2; D is perhaps TRBD1 (6 bases). This CDR3 is 14 amino acids long. Trimming stripped 3 bases from V and 8 bases from J, with 16 bases between.

This clonotype was seen a few times. The rearrangement uses TRBV18 and TRBJ2-4, with D tentatively TRBD2 (5 bases). Trimming took off 6 bases at V and 11 bases at J, with 11 bases between the two ends. CDR3 length: 11 residues. Germline CDR1 KGHSH, CDR2 LQKENI. CDR3 protein: CASSHPRVQYF. CDR3 DNA sequence: TGTGCCAGCTCCCACCCGCGGGTTCAGTACTTC.

This clonotype was detected a few times. The rearrangement links TRBV3-1 to TRBJ1-5; D call uncertain. Germline loops: CDR1 LGHDT, CDR2 YNNKEL (reference sequence). This CDR3 region has 13 residues. V shed 3 bases and J shed 3 bases, with 6 bases lying between them. The CDR3 loop is CASSQTDNQPQHF. DNA for the CDR3: TGTGCCAGCAGCCAGACGGACAATCAGCCCCAGCATTTT. The full variable domain, completed using reference TRBV3-1 and TRBJ1-5, is DTAVSQTPKYLVTQMGNDKSIKCEQNLGHDTMYWYKQDSKKFLKIMFSYNNKELIINETVPNRFSPKSPDKAHLNLHINSLELGDSAVYFCASSQTDNQPQHFGDGTRLSIL.

V is TRBV20-1 and J is TRBJ2-3; a weak D match, TRBD2 (6 bases). CDR3 length equals 13 residues. V was shortened by 7 bases and J by 0 bases, with 11 bases between the two germline ends. Per the germline V gene, CDR1 is DFQATT and CDR2 is SNEGSKA (reference sequence). The CDR3 region is CSDVEGSTDTQYF. CDR3 DNA: TGCAGTGACGTGGAGGGAAGCACAGATACGCAGTATTTT.

This clonotype was observed a handful of times. This chain links TRBV20-1 with TRBJ1-2; a weak D match, TRBD1 (5 bases). This CDR3 is built from 16 residues. Trimming left V 5 bases short and J 0 bases short, with 19 bases between. The V gene's germline CDR1 is DFQATT and CDR2 SNEGSKA (reference sequence). This CDR3 reads CSAATPGLGANYGYTF. CDR3 coding DNA: TGCAGTGCTGCGACTCCGGGACTGGGAGCTAACTATGGCTACACCTTC.

The V gene is TRBV6-5, the J gene TRBJ2-7; D gene ambiguous. The CDR3 spans 17 residues. The germline V gene encodes CDR1 MNHEY and CDR2 SVGAGI. V was trimmed by 1 base and J by 0 bases, leaving 16 bases between them. The CDR3 DNA reads as TGTGCCAGCAGTTACTACCCTCCAGCTCAGAGCTCCTACGAGCAGTACTTC. This sequence encodes CASSYYPPAQSSYEQYF.

The table lists this clonotype with a few counts. An end of the junction does not agree with germline; a read error may underlie this. V gene TRBV6-1 combines with J gene TRBJ2-1; D remains ambiguous. The J call may not be correct, given that the DNA end is closer to TRBJ2-7. Germline lookup yields CDR1 MNHNS and CDR2 SASEGT. The length of the CDR3 is 14 residues. The CDR3 nucleotides are TGTGCCAGCAGCGAAGCTGCCAGAGCCTACGAGCAGTACTTC. This encodes CASSEAARAYEQYF.

This clonotype was detected a few times. The chain couples TRBV7-2 to TRBJ1-2; TRBD1 matches at 9 bases. Germline-derived CDR1 and CDR2 are SGHTA and FQGNSA. With V trimmed by 4 bases and J by 6 bases, 9 bases remained unmatched. The CDR3 is 15 amino acids. CDR3 amino acids: CASSSPTGGRDGYTF. The CDR3 DNA sequence: TGTGCCAGCAGCTCACCGACAGGGGGGCGCGATGGCTACACCTTC.

This chain joins TRBV20-1 and TRBJ2-5; TRBD2 aligns across 7 bases. CDR1 and CDR2 from the germline V gene are DFQATT and SNEGSKA (reference sequence). The trim removed 3 bases at V and 2 bases at J, leaving 9 bases unmatched. The CDR3 covers 15 residues. In DNA form, the CDR3 reads TGCAGTGCTAGTCGGCCTAGCGGAAATCAAGAGACCCAGTACTTC. It is translated as CSASRPSGNQETQYF.

The gene calls are TRBV5-1 and TRBJ2-3; 8 nucleotides agree with TRBD2. V was clipped by 4 bases and J by 3 bases; unmatched bases: 13. This CDR3 spans 17 amino acids. Germline V gene sequence: CDR1 SGHRS, CDR2 YFSETQ. The CDR3 sequence is CASSPGQAGVGTDTQYF. Here the CDR3 DNA reads TGCGCCAGCAGCCCCGGACAAGCGGGAGTTGGTACAGATACGCAGTATTTT.

This clonotype was observed a handful of times. V and J are TRBV4-2 and TRBJ2-5; no clear D gene. The CDR3 consists of 16 residues. Trimming removed 1 base at V and 2 bases at J, with 14 bases between. Germline CDR1 is LGHNA and CDR2 is YNFKEQ. The CDR3 is CASSQGFGSTQETQYF. In DNA form, the CDR3 reads TGTGCCAGCAGCCAAGGGTTCGGGTCAACTCAAGAGACCCAGTACTTC.